The rows below give T cell receptor beta chains drawn from one sample of a study of CD8 T cells in ankylosing spondylitis. Each CDR3 protein gets one entry after TCRdb re-called the 5' RACE reads with MiXCR. The table lists about 500,000 distinct CDR3 sequences, 9.5% to 15% of them singletons. The sample taken for sequencing was blood, either unsorted or a sorted T cell fraction (not recorded which). The receptors stem from a male donor with ankylosing spondylitis. The conserved cysteine and the conserved F or W are not part of the CDR3 here. The order of the fields is CDR3 length, J gene, V gene, CDR3 protein.

13	TRBJ1-2	TRBV7-9	ASSLGVDRDNGYT
13	TRBJ2-4	TRBV11-2	ASSTGGGAKNIQY
13	TRBJ2-7	TRBV5-1	ASSLEGGLYHEQY
12	TRBJ2-1	TRBV18	ASSPLREGDEQF
10	TRBJ2-1	TRBV3-1	ASSQVGTRRF
10	TRBJ2-3	TRBV3-1	ASSQLADTQY
13	TRBJ2-7	TRBV5-1	ASSPLTGSSYEQY
11	TRBJ1-2	TRBV6-6	ASTLTPEYGYT
11	TRBJ2-2	TRBV2	ASKELDTGELF
12	TRBJ2-1	TRBV2	ASSGGAYYNEQF
14	TRBJ2-1	TRBV27	ASSLLETGGVDEQF
14	TRBJ1-4	TRBV5-1	ASSPGPGQGNEKLF
13	TRBJ1-2	TRBV24-1	ATSPESGASYGYT